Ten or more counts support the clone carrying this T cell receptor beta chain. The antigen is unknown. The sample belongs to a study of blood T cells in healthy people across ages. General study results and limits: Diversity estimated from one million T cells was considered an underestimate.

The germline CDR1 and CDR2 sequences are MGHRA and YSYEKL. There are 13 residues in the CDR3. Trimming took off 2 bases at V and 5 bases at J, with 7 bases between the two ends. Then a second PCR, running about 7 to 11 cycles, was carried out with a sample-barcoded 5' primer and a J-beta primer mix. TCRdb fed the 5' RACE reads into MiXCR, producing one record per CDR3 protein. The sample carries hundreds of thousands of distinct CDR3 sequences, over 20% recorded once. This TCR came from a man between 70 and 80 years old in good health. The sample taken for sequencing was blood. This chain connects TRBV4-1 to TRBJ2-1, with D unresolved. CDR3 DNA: TGCGCCAGCAGCCAACAGCCTCACAATGAGCAGTTCTTC. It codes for CASSQQPHNEQFF.